This entry concerns a single TCR beta chain. Localized lung adenocarcinoma, a non-small cell lung cancer, affected the donors. One entry per CDR3 protein, called by TCRdb with MiXCR from the PCR reads. The table lists about 11,000 distinct CDR3 sequences, around 59% of them singletons. This specimen comes from a study of CD4 and CD8 cells across lung adenocarcinoma regions. The CDR3 is 16 amino acids. V dropped 4 bases and J dropped 3; count of bases not matched to a gene: 10. CDR1 is SGDLS, CDR2 YYNGEE, per germline. The chain carries TRBV9 and TRBJ2-4; TRBD1 matches at 7 bases. Input material: CD8+ T cells from the margin of a lung tumor. This clonotype originated in a male donor with lung adenocarcinoma. The CD4 and CD8 labels of this study may be unreliable. DNA for the CDR3: TGTGCCAGCAGCTTCCGGGACAGCCCTGACAAAAACATTCAGTACTTC. Translation: CASSFRDSPDKNIQYF.